Listed below are T cell receptor beta chains from one sample, sequenced in a study of a mutant IDH1 vaccine in newly diagnosed glioma. Assay used: immunoSEQ multiplex PCR; TCRdb lists only in-frame clones, some missing. The profile shows approximately 88,000 clones, around 80% of them singletons. Sequenced material: PBMCs, taken from a glioma patient treated with radiotherapy, temozolomide or both. The source of these receptors is a man aged 35 to 55 with glioma. CDR3s include the opening cysteine and the closing phenylalanine or tryptophan. A D gene is named only where the DNA matches it firmly. Clone size appears in some rows only: once, few, many, or a class for an expanded clone.

abundance,v_gene,d_gene,j_gene,CDR3nt,CDR3aa
.,TRBV5-4,.,TRBJ2-7,TGTGCCAGCAGCGGCCGGGACAACTACGAGCAGTACTTC,CASSGRDNYEQYF
few,TRBV28,TRBD2,TRBJ2-3,TGTGCCAGCAGGACTTCCGGGACTAGCGGGAGGTGGGGAACAGATACGCAGTATTTT,CASRTSGTSGRWGTDTQYF
once,TRBV28,.,TRBJ2-5,TGTGCCAGCAGTTCCCCAGCAATAGCCTTGGGCTACTTC,CASSSPAIALGYF
.,TRBV5-1,.,TRBJ2-3,TGCGCCAGCAGCCGGGGCCTCACAGATACGCAGTATTTT,CASSRGLTDTQYF
.,TRBV11-2,TRBD1,TRBJ2-7,TGTGCCAGCAGCCAGTACGACAGGGGGCAGTACGAGCAGTACTTC,CASSQYDRGQYEQYF
.,TRBV5-1,.,TRBJ1-3,TGCGCCAGCAGCTTGGCCTCGAGGGACGGAAACACCATATATTTT,CASSLASRDGNTIYF
.,TRBV5-6,.,TRBJ2-5,TGTGCCAGCAGCTTGGGACCCCCGGGCGGGGTCATGTCCCAGTACTTC,CASSLGPPGGVMSQYF
.,TRBV7-9,.,TRBJ1-1,TGTGCCAGCAGCTTAGGGGGGGAAGCTTTCTTT,CASSLGGEAFF
.,TRBV5-1,.,TRBJ2-7,TGCGCCAGCAGCTTGGGTCCGGGAGCGATAAACTACGAGCAGTACTTC,CASSLGPGAINYEQYF
.,TRBV11-2,.,TRBJ2-7,TGTGCCAGCAGCCTACCACAGGCGAGCTCCTACGAGCAGTACTTC,CASSLPQASSYEQYF
once,TRBV5-5,.,TRBJ2-7,TGTGCCAGCAGCATAATGTCCGGGGACTCCTACGAGCAGTACTTC,CASSIMSGDSYEQYF
once,TRBV7-9,TRBD2,TRBJ2-1,TGTGCCAGCAGCTCCATGGGACTAGCGGGGATCTATGAGCAGTTCTTC,CASSSMGLAGIYEQFF
.,TRBV7-9,.,TRBJ1-4,TGTGCCAGCAGTTTAGCAGGGTATAATGAAAAACTGTTTTTT,CASSLAGYNEKLFF
few,TRBV5-5,.,TRBJ2-7,TGTGCCAGCAGCTTGGCCGCGGGTAGGTACGAGCAGTACTTC,CASSLAAGRYEQYF
.,TRBV9,.,TRBJ2-7,TGTGCCAGCAGCGTATCCGAGAGGCACGAGCAGTACTTC,CASSVSERHEQYF
.,TRBV6-5,.,TRBJ2-3,TGTGCCAGCAGCCAGACCAAGGGATTGGATACGCAGTATTTT,CASSQTKGLDTQYF
.,TRBV28,TRBD1,TRBJ1-4,TGTGCCAGCAGTCTTGAACCCGGGACAGGGGGTGAAAAACTGTTTTTT,CASSLEPGTGGEKLFF
.,TRBV6-5,TRBD1,TRBJ1-1,TGTGCCAGCACCGGGACAGGGTCTATTGGCACTGAAGCTTTCTTT,CASTGTGSIGTEAFF
.,TRBV25-1,.,TRBJ2-2,TGTGCCAGCAGTGACGGGAGAGTGAACACCGGGGAGCTGTTTTTT,CASSDGRVNTGELFF
.,TRBV29-1,TRBD1,TRBJ2-3,TGCAGCGTTTGGGACAGGAATCGAGATACGCAGTATTTT,CSVWDRNRDTQYF
.,TRBV7-9,.,TRBJ2-2,TGTGCCAGCAGCTTAGGCGGTCAGAACACCGGGGAGCTGTTTTTT,CASSLGGQNTGELFF
.,TRBV10-3,TRBD1,TRBJ1-1,TGTGCCATCCGTCCCGGGACAGGGATGAACACTGAAGCTTTCTTT,CAIRPGTGMNTEAFF
.,TRBV7-8,TRBD1,TRBJ2-7,TGTGCCAGCAGCGACCGTACAGGGGTCGGGTACGAGCAGTACTTC,CASSDRTGVGYEQYF
once,TRBV27,.,TRBJ2-7,TGTGCCAGCAGTTCTTCCCCTCGGGACATCGACTACGAGCAGTACTTC,CASSSSPRDIDYEQYF
.,TRBV11-2,TRBD2,TRBJ2-1,TGTGCCAGCAGCTTAGTCCCCCGCGGGGGGGCCTCCTACAATGAGCAGTTCTTC,CASSLVPRGGASYNEQFF
few,TRBV11-2,TRBD2,TRBJ2-7,TGTGCCAGCAGGAGACCGGGGGGGGGCGAGCAGTACTTC,CASRRPGGGEQYF
.,TRBV7-9,TRBD1,TRBJ2-3,TGTGCCAGCAGCCCTGGGACAGGGGGAGGGGATACGCAGTATTTT,CASSPGTGGGDTQYF
.,TRBV7-9,TRBD2,TRBJ2-1,TGTGCCAGCAGCTTCCGGACTAGCGTTGGATATGAGCAGTTCTTC,CASSFRTSVGYEQFF
.,TRBV7-8,.,TRBJ1-5,TGTGCCAGCAGCTTACCCGGATACAATCAGCCCCAGCATTTT,CASSLPGYNQPQHF
.,TRBV5-4,TRBD1,TRBJ2-4,TGTGCCAGCAGCTTGGAGGGGGCAGTACCGTACTTC,CASSLEGAVPYF
.,TRBV7-2,TRBD2,TRBJ2-1,TGTGCCAGCAGCCCCGGGGGGGCCCGGGAGCAGTTCTTC,CASSPGGAREQFF
.,TRBV7-3,.,TRBJ2-2,TGTGCCAGCAGCTCCATAGTATTCACCGGGGAGCTGTTTTTT,CASSSIVFTGELFF
.,TRBV5-8,.,TRBJ2-3,TGTGCCAGCAGCTTCAATACGGGGACTAGCACAGATACGCAGTATTTT,CASSFNTGTSTDTQYF
.,TRBV11-1,.,TRBJ2-3,TGTGCCAGCAGCTACTTTTCCACAGATACGCAGTATTTT,CASSYFSTDTQYF
.,TRBV4-1,.,TRBJ1-1,TGCGCCAGCAGCCAACCCGGACAGCGGTTCTACACTGAAGCTTTCTTT,CASSQPGQRFYTEAFF
.,TRBV12-5,TRBD1,TRBJ1-5,TGTGCTAGTGGTCCGGGGACAGTCAATCAGCCCCAGCATTTT,CASGPGTVNQPQHF
once,TRBV5-1,TRBD2,TRBJ2-3,TGCGCCAGCAGCTTAGCGGGAGGGCCTACAGATACGCAGTATTTT,CASSLAGGPTDTQYF
.,TRBV5-5,.,TRBJ2-7,TGTGCCAGCAGCTTGGCCTTGCTCACCTACGAGCAGTACTTC,CASSLALLTYEQYF
.,TRBV7-2,TRBD1,TRBJ1-2,TGTGCCAGCAGCTTGGGACAGCCCTATGGCTACACCTTC,CASSLGQPYGYTF
.,TRBV7-8,.,TRBJ1-1,TGTGCCAGCAGCTTAGTCCCGACTGTGGTGAACACTGAAGCTTTCTTT,CASSLVPTVVNTEAFF
.,TRBV19,.,TRBJ1-2,TGTGCCAGTAGTATTTTCGGGAACATAGATGGCTACACCTTC,CASSIFGNIDGYTF
few,TRBV27,.,TRBJ2-7,TGTGCCAGCAGTCCCTCGCGCGGACCATACGAGCAGTACTTC,CASSPSRGPYEQYF
.,TRBV9,.,TRBJ2-7,TGTGCCAGCAGCCCATCCGGACCCTACGAGCAGTACTTC,CASSPSGPYEQYF
.,TRBV6-5,TRBD1,TRBJ2-1,TGTGCCAGCATTCCCCAAGACAGGGTCAATGAGCAGTTCTTC,CASIPQDRVNEQFF
.,TRBV15,.,TRBJ2-2,TGTGCCACCAGTGCTTACTACGGGGAGCTGTTTTTT,CATSAYYGELFF
.,TRBV6-1,.,TRBJ2-3,TGTGCCAGCACTATTCGGGGCACAGATACGCAGTATTTT,CASTIRGTDTQYF
once,TRBV9,TRBD2,TRBJ2-7,TGTGCCAGCAGCGTAGGCCCTAGCGGGGGGGGCGAGCAGTACTTC,CASSVGPSGGGEQYF
.,TRBV7-2,.,TRBJ2-7,TGTGCCAGCAGCCGTACCCAGGGTCTATACGAGCAGTACTTC,CASSRTQGLYEQYF
.,TRBV7-8,TRBD1,TRBJ1-5,TGTGCCAGCAGCACGGACAGGGGACGCAATCAGCCCCAGCATTTT,CASSTDRGRNQPQHF
.,TRBV6-6,TRBD1,TRBJ2-7,TGTGCCAGCAGTTACCCCGGACAGGGGCCCTACGAGCAGTACTTC,CASSYPGQGPYEQYF
.,TRBV15,.,TRBJ2-3,TGTGCCACCAGCAGCGAACAGACCACAGATACGCAGTATTTT,CATSSEQTTDTQYF
.,TRBV10-3,TRBD2,TRBJ2-4,TGTGCCATCAGTGCTACGGGACTAGCGGGGGGAACTGACATTCAGTACTTC,CAISATGLAGGTDIQYF
.,TRBV7-9,.,TRBJ1-4,TGTGCCAGCAGCCGCTGGGAGACTGAAAAACTGTTTTTT,CASSRWETEKLFF
.,TRBV27,.,TRBJ2-2,TGTGCCAGCAGTTTAGAAGTGAGGGCCGGGGAGCTGTTTTTT,CASSLEVRAGELFF
.,TRBV6-1,.,TRBJ2-7,TGTGCCAGCAGTGTATGGGGGATAAACTACGAGCAGTACTTC,CASSVWGINYEQYF
few,TRBV5-5,.,TRBJ1-1,TGTGCCAGCAGCTTGGGTTTTGGGTGGACTGAAGCTTTCTTT,CASSLGFGWTEAFF
.,TRBV4-1,.,TRBJ1-6,TGCGCCAGCAGCCAACTATTCGGGGGACCCAATTCACCCCTCCACTTT,CASSQLFGGPNSPLHF